This T cell receptor beta chain was recovered during a study of T cells in Graves' hyperthyroidism and ophthalmopathy. Criteria for exclusion of patients were uncontrolled infection, other autoimmune disease, pregnancy or lactation. The diagnostic basis comprised clinical symptoms, serum thyroxine and TRAb, thyroid ultrasound and orbital computed tomography. This CDR3 spans 13 amino acids. Germline loops: CDR1 SGHTA, CDR2 FQGTGA. V was shortened by 4 bases and J by 8 bases, with 14 bases between the two germline ends. Amplification targeted TCR beta CDR3 regions from RNA transcripts. The HTBI primer set served for first-round RT-PCR of the TCR CDR3. TCRdb used MiXCR to reprocess the multiplex PCR reads, holding one entry per CDR3 protein. This sample has roughly 630,000 distinct CDR3 sequences, with approximately 14% found just once. This clonotype was found many times.

Sample: blood. The TCR was taken from a woman in her twenties or thirties with Graves' hyperthyroidism. The chain combines TRBV7-3 with TRBJ1-2; no clear D. The CDR3 nucleotides read TGTGCCAGCAGCTACTACGGCCTGGCGGGCTACACCTTC. Amino acids: CASSYYGLAGYTF.